These T cell receptor beta chains were read from a single sample in a study of cytomegalovirus exposure and HLA in healthy donors. The assay was immunoSEQ multiplex PCR, and TCRdb's table has in-frame clones only and misses some. The profile covers 120,000 or so clones, with 74% appearing a single time and approximately 3.8% taken by the ten largest. The material sequenced was PBMCs. The receptors shown here come from a man in his forties in good health and CMV-seropositive. CDR3s include the opening cysteine and the closing phenylalanine or tryptophan. Fields, in order: V gene, D gene, clone size, J gene, CDR3 DNA, CDR3 protein. D genes are given only for firm matches. Expanded clones get a size class; other rows say once, few or many, or leave the size out.

v_gene: TRBV6-1
d_gene: -
abundance: -
j_gene: TRBJ2-1
CDR3nt: TGTGCCGGTTCCAATGGGGCTATGAGTGAGCAGTTCTTC
CDR3aa: CAGSNGAMSEQFF

v_gene: TRBV7-9
d_gene: -
abundance: -
j_gene: TRBJ2-7
CDR3nt: TGTGCCAGCGAGGGGGAGCGCACCTACGAGCAGTACTTC
CDR3aa: CASEGERTYEQYF

v_gene: TRBV29-1
d_gene: TRBD2
abundance: -
j_gene: TRBJ2-1
CDR3nt: TGCAGCGCTGGACTAGCGGGGGGTTACAATGAGCAGTTCTTC
CDR3aa: CSAGLAGGYNEQFF

v_gene: TRBV6-1
d_gene: -
abundance: -
j_gene: TRBJ1-5
CDR3nt: TGTGCCAGCCACGTAGATCAAGCCGGCAATCAGCCCCAGCATTTT
CDR3aa: CASHVDQAGNQPQHF

v_gene: TRBV28
d_gene: TRBD1
abundance: -
j_gene: TRBJ1-2
CDR3nt: TGTGCCAGCAATCCGATGACAGGGTCGGGAAGCGGCTACACCTTC
CDR3aa: CASNPMTGSGSGYTF

v_gene: TRBV6-4
d_gene: -
abundance: -
j_gene: TRBJ2-1
CDR3nt: TGTGCCAGCAGTGAGCGGGGGCAGAGGGAGCAGTTCTTC
CDR3aa: CASSERGQREQFF

v_gene: TRBV6-6
d_gene: -
abundance: -
j_gene: TRBJ1-5
CDR3nt: TGTGCCACCCGACAGACCAATCAGCCCCAGCATTTT
CDR3aa: CATRQTNQPQHF

v_gene: TRBV5-6
d_gene: -
abundance: -
j_gene: TRBJ2-7
CDR3nt: TGTGCCAGCAGCTTGGCCATGGAGCCGGGGTTACGATATGGGCAGTACTTC
CDR3aa: CASSLAMEPGLRYGQYF

v_gene: TRBV30
d_gene: -
abundance: few
j_gene: TRBJ2-7
CDR3nt: TGTGCCTGGAGTGTGGGGGCAGGGGCCTACGAGCAGTACTTC
CDR3aa: CAWSVGAGAYEQYF

v_gene: TRBV4-3
d_gene: -
abundance: -
j_gene: TRBJ1-1
CDR3nt: TGCGCCAGCAGCCAAGATAGAGTGACAGACCTCGATGGCACTGAAGCTTTCTTT
CDR3aa: CASSQDRVTDLDGTEAFF

v_gene: TRBV6-5
d_gene: TRBD1
abundance: -
j_gene: TRBJ2-1
CDR3nt: TGTGCCAGCAGTTACGGGACAGGGTTTGTGTGGGGTGAGCAGTTCTTC
CDR3aa: CASSYGTGFVWGEQFF

v_gene: TRBV6-5
d_gene: TRBD1
abundance: few
j_gene: TRBJ1-1
CDR3nt: TGTGCCAGCAGTTACGGCCAGGGGGCCACTGAAGCTTTCTTT
CDR3aa: CASSYGQGATEAFF

v_gene: TRBV28
d_gene: TRBD2
abundance: -
j_gene: TRBJ2-1
CDR3nt: TGTGCCAGCATAGGGACTAGCGGGCCCGCCGCCTACAATGAGCAGTTCTTC
CDR3aa: CASIGTSGPAAYNEQFF

v_gene: TRBV12-5
d_gene: -
abundance: -
j_gene: TRBJ1-5
CDR3nt: TGTGCTAGTGGTCTTCGCGGGGGCATTGGCAATCAGCCCCAGCATTTT
CDR3aa: CASGLRGGIGNQPQHF

v_gene: TRBV6-1
d_gene: -
abundance: -
j_gene: TRBJ2-4
CDR3nt: TGTGCCAGCAGTGAAGCAGAGTTAGCCAAAAACATTCAGTACTTC
CDR3aa: CASSEAELAKNIQYF

v_gene: TRBV5-6
d_gene: -
abundance: -
j_gene: TRBJ1-6
CDR3nt: TGTGCCAGCAGTCGTATGAGACAGGCCAATTCACCCCTCCACTTT
CDR3aa: CASSRMRQANSPLHF

v_gene: TRBV19
d_gene: -
abundance: -
j_gene: TRBJ1-2
CDR3nt: TGTGCCAGTAGAAGAACGATAGGGGCTAACTATGGCTACACCTTC
CDR3aa: CASRRTIGANYGYTF

v_gene: TRBV6-4
d_gene: TRBD2
abundance: once
j_gene: TRBJ2-2
CDR3nt: TGTGCCAGCAGTCAGCGGGAGACCGGGGAGCTGTTTTTT
CDR3aa: CASSQRETGELFF

v_gene: TRBV19
d_gene: -
abundance: -
j_gene: TRBJ2-3
CDR3nt: TGTGCCAGTAGTATTACATCCACGAGCACAGATACGCAGTATTTT
CDR3aa: CASSITSTSTDTQYF

v_gene: TRBV30
d_gene: TRBD2
abundance: -
j_gene: TRBJ2-1
CDR3nt: TGTGCCTGGAGTAAAGCGGGAGAGAATGAGCAGTTCTTC
CDR3aa: CAWSKAGENEQFF

v_gene: TRBV6-5
d_gene: TRBD1
abundance: -
j_gene: TRBJ2-7
CDR3nt: TGTGCCAGCACAACTACGACAGGGTTCTCCTACGAGCAGTACTTC
CDR3aa: CASTTTTGFSYEQYF

v_gene: TRBV5-1
d_gene: -
abundance: once
j_gene: TRBJ2-5
CDR3nt: TGCGCCAGCAGCTTGGGCCGGGACTCCCAAGAGACCCAGTACTTC
CDR3aa: CASSLGRDSQETQYF

v_gene: TRBV7-8
d_gene: -
abundance: -
j_gene: TRBJ1-2
CDR3nt: TGTGCCAGCAGCTCTAGAGCCGGGACACCATATGACTACACCTTC
CDR3aa: CASSSRAGTPYDYTF

v_gene: TRBV27
d_gene: -
abundance: -
j_gene: TRBJ1-1
CDR3nt: TGTGCCAGCAGTTTAGAAGGGGGGGGAAACACTGAAGCTTTCTTT
CDR3aa: CASSLEGGGNTEAFF

v_gene: TRBV5-1
d_gene: -
abundance: -
j_gene: TRBJ2-2
CDR3nt: TGCGCCAGCAGCGCCCTTCGCAGCGAGAACACCGGGGAGCTGTTTTTT
CDR3aa: CASSALRSENTGELFF

v_gene: TRBV19
d_gene: TRBD1
abundance: few
j_gene: TRBJ1-1
CDR3nt: TGTGCCAGTCAACCGGGGAACAGGGGCCCGAACACTGAAGCTTTCTTT
CDR3aa: CASQPGNRGPNTEAFF

v_gene: TRBV10-1
d_gene: TRBD2
abundance: -
j_gene: TRBJ2-1
CDR3nt: TGCGCCAGCAGTGGGGGACTAGCGGGGGGGCCCTACAATGAGCAGTTCTTC
CDR3aa: CASSGGLAGGPYNEQFF

v_gene: TRBV19
d_gene: TRBD2
abundance: -
j_gene: TRBJ2-1
CDR3nt: TGTGCCAGTAGCTCGGGACTAGCGGGAGTCTCCTACAATGAGCAGTTCTTC
CDR3aa: CASSSGLAGVSYNEQFF

v_gene: TRBV14
d_gene: TRBD2
abundance: -
j_gene: TRBJ2-7
CDR3nt: TGTGCCAGCAGCCAGGACAATAGCGGGAGAGACGAGCAGTACTTC
CDR3aa: CASSQDNSGRDEQYF

v_gene: TRBV29-1
d_gene: TRBD1
abundance: few
j_gene: TRBJ2-7
CDR3nt: TGCAGCGTTGACCTTCCCGCCAGGGGGCGAAGCTCCTACGAGCAGTACTTC
CDR3aa: CSVDLPARGRSSYEQYF

v_gene: TRBV7-2
d_gene: TRBD1
abundance: few
j_gene: TRBJ2-7
CDR3nt: TGTGCCAGCAGTCCGGACAGGACCCCCTACGAGCAGTACTTC
CDR3aa: CASSPDRTPYEQYF

v_gene: TRBV19
d_gene: -
abundance: once
j_gene: TRBJ2-7
CDR3nt: TGTGCCAGTAGTGGACGCCCCAGGGGAAGATCCTACGAGCAGTACTTC
CDR3aa: CASSGRPRGRSYEQYF

v_gene: TRBV7-8
d_gene: TRBD1
abundance: -
j_gene: TRBJ2-7
CDR3nt: TGTGCCAGCAGCTTAGGTGACAGGGGGCTCTACGAGCAGTACTTC
CDR3aa: CASSLGDRGLYEQYF